This T cell receptor (beta chain) stems from a study of blood T cells in healthy people across ages. Comment on this clonotype: Antigen: not known.

A second roughly 6 to 12 cycle PCR used barcoded and J-beta primers. MiXCR was run by TCRdb on the 5' RACE reads, yielding one entry per CDR3 protein. The sample contains 1.5 million to 2 million distinct CDR3 sequences, 28% of which appear only once. The study's findings and limits: Using unsorted PBMCs precluded a conclusive naive versus antigen-experienced comparison. The long-lived group displayed more naive CD4+ cells, plus higher diversity, than the aged donors did.

Donors were systemically healthy Caucasian individuals from Russia aged 6 to 90 years. Each donor gave 9 to 10 milliliters of peripheral blood. V lost 3 bases, J lost 1 base, and 12 bases lay in between. This CDR3 region has 15 residues. Germline assignment: CDR1 MNHNS and CDR2 SASEGT. The sample comprised blood. The sequence came from a woman aged 25 to 39 in good health. The chain employs TRBV6-1 and TRBJ1-1; unclear D gene. The CDR3 nucleotides read TGTGCCAGCAGTGATCCCTTGAGGCCGAACACTGAAGCTTTCTTT. Translated, it gives CASSDPLRPNTEAFF.